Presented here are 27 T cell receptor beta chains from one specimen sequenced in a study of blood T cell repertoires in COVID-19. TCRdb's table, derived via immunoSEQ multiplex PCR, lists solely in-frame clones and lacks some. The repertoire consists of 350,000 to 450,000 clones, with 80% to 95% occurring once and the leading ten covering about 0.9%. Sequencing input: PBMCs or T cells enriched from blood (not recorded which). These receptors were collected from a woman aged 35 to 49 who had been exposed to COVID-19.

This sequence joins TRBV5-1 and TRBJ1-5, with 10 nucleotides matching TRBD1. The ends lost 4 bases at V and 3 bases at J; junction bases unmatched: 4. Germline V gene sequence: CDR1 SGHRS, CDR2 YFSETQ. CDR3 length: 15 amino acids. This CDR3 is CASSRGTGDNQPQHF. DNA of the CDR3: TGCGCCAGCAGCCGGGGGACAGGGGACAATCAGCCCCAGCATTTT.

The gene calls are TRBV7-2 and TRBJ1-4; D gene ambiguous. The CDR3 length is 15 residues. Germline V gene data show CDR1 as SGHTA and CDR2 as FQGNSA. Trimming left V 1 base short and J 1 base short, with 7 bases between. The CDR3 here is CASSLVELTNEKLFF. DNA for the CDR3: TGTGCCAGCAGCTTAGTGGAGTTAACTAATGAAAAACTGTTTTTT. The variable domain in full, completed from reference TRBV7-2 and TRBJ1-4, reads GAGVSQSPSNKVTEKGKDVELRCDPISGHTALYWYRQSLGQGLEFLIYFQGNSAPDKSGLPSDRFSAERTGGSVSTLTIQRTQQEDSAVYLCASSLVELTNEKLFFGSGTQLSVL.

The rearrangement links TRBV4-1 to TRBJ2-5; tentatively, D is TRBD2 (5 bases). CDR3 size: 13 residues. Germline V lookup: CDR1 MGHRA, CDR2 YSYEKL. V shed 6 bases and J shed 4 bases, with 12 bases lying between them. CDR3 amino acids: CASRGTRTETQYF. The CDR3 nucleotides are TGCGCCAGCAGGGGTACTAGGACAGAGACCCAGTACTTC.

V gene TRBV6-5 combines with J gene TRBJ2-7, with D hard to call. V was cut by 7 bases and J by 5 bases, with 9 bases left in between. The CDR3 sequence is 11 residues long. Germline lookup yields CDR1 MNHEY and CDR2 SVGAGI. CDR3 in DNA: TGTGCCAGCACAGGTAGTGACGAGCAGTACTTC. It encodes CASTGSDEQYF.

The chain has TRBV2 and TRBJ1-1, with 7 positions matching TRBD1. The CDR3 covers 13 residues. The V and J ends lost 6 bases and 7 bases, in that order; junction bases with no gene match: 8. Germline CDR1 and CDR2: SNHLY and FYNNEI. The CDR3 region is CASRAGTALEAFF. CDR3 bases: TGTGCCAGCAGGGCCGGGACAGCCCTTGAAGCTTTCTTT.

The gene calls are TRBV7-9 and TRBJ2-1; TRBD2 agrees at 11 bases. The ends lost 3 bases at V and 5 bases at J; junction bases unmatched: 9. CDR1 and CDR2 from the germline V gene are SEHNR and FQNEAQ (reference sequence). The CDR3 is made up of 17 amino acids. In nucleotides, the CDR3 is TGTGCCAGCAGCTTCCATTCTAGCGGGGGGACTAACAATGAGCAGTTCTTC. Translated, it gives CASSFHSSGGTNNEQFF.

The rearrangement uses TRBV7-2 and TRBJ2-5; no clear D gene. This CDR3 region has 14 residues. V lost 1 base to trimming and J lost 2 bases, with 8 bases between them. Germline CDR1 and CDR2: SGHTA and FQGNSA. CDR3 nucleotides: TGTGCCAGCAGCTTAGGCGCAATGCAAGAGACCCAGTACTTC. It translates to CASSLGAMQETQYF.

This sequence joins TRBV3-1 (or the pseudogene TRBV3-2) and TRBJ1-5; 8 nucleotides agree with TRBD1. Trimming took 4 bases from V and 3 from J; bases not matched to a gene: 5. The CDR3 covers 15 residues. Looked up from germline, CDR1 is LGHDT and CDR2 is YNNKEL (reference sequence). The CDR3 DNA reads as TGTGCCAGCAGCCCCGGGACAGGACTCAATCAGCCCCAGCATTTT. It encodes CASSPGTGLNQPQHF.

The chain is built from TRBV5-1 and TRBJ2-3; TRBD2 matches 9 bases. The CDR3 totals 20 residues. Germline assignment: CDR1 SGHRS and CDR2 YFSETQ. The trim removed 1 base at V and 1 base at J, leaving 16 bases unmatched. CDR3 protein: CASSLRLSGRPLPRTDTQYF. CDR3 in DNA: TGCGCCAGCAGCTTGAGACTAAGCGGGAGGCCTCTCCCTCGCACAGATACGCAGTATTTT.

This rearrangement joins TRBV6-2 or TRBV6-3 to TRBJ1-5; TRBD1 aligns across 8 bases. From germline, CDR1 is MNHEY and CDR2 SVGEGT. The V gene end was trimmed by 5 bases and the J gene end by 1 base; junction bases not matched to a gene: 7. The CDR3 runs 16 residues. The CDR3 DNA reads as TGTGCCAGCAGTACTACAGGGGGATTCAGCAATCAGCCCCAGCATTTT. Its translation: CASSTTGGFSNQPQHF.

CDR3 sequence reads: CASRFIGGYGYTF. The CDR3 DNA sequence: TGTGCCAGCAGGTTCATAGGGGGCTATGGCTACACCTTC. The genes are TRBV12-3 or TRBV12-4 and TRBJ1-2; D is possibly TRBD1 (6 bases). There are 13 residues in the CDR3. The ends were cut back, 6 bases at V and 4 bases at J, with 12 bases in the middle.

The CDR3 sequence: CATGGSTGGYTF. The DNA of the CDR3 is TGTGCCACCGGAGGTTCTACGGGAGGCTACACCTTC. The rearrangement uses TRBV7-6 and TRBJ1-2; D gene uncertain. Germline lookup yields CDR1 SGHVS and CDR2 FNYEAQ. V lost 10 bases to trimming and J lost 8 bases, with 17 bases between them. The CDR3 contains 12 residues.

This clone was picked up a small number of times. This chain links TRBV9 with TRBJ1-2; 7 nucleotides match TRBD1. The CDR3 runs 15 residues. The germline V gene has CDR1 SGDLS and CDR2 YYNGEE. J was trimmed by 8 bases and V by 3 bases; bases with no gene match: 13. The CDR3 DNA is TGTGCCAGCAGCGGCCTCCAGGGGACAGCAGAAGGCTACACCTTC. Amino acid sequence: CASSGLQGTAEGYTF.

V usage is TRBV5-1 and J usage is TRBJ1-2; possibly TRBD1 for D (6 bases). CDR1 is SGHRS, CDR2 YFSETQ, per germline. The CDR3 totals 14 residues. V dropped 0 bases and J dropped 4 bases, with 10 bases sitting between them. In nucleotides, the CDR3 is TGCGCCAGCAGCTTGGCACAGGGCTCCTATGGCTACACCTTC. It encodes CASSLAQGSYGYTF.

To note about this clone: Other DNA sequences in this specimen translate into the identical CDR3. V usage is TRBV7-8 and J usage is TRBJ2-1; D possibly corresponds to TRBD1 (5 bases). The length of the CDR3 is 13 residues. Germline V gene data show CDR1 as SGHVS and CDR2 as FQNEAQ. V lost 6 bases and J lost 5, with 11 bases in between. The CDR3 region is CASSLGLNNEQFF. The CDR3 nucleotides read TGTGCCAGCAGTTTGGGGCTTAACAATGAGCAGTTCTTC.

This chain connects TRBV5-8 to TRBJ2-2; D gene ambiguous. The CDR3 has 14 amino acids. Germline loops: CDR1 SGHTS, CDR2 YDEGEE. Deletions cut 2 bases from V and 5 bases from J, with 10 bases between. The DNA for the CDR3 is TGTGCCAGCAGCTTAGATGAACTTACCGGGGAGCTGTTTTTT. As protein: CASSLDELTGELFF.

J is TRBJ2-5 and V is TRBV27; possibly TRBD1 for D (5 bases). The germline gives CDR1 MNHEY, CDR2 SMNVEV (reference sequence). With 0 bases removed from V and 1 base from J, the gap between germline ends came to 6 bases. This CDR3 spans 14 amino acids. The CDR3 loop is CASSLSQGQETQYF. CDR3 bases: TGTGCCAGCAGTTTATCCCAGGGCCAAGAGACCCAGTACTTC.

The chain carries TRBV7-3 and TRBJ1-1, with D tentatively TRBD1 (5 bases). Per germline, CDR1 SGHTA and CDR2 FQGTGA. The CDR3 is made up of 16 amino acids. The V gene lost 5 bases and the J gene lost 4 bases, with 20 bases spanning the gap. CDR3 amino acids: CASSPDKGRGVTEAFF. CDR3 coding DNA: TGTGCCAGCAGCCCCGATAAGGGACGGGGGGTCACTGAAGCTTTCTTT. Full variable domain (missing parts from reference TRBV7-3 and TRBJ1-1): GAGVSQTPSNKVTEKGKYVELRCDPISGHTALYWYRQSLGQGPEFLIYFQGTGAADDSGLPNDRFFAVRPEGSVSTLKIQRTERGDSAVYLCASSPDKGRGVTEAFFGQGTRLTVV.

DNA of the CDR3: TGTGCCAGCGCGTGGGGTCCTTATAGCGGGAGTCAACAAGAGACCCAGTACTTC. Translating it yields CASAWGPYSGSQQETQYF. This chain links TRBV2 with TRBJ2-5, with 9 nucleotides matching TRBD2. CDR3 length: 18 residues. The V gene end was trimmed by 8 bases and the J gene end by 2 bases; junction bases not matched to a gene: 18. Germline V lookup: CDR1 SNHLY, CDR2 FYNNEI. The full variable domain, with the rest looked up from reference TRBV2 and TRBJ2-5, is EPEVTQTPSHQVTQMGQEVILRCVPISNHLYFYWYRQILGQKVEFLVSFYNNEISEKSEIFDDQFSVERPDGSNFTLKIRSTKLEDSAMYFCASAWGPYSGSQQETQYFGPGTRLLVL.

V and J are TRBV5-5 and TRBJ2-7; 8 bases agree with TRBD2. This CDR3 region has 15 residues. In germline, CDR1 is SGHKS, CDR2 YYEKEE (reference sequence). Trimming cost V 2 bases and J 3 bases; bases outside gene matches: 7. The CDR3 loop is CASSFFGSGDYEQYF. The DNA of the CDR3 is TGTGCCAGCAGCTTTTTCGGTAGCGGGGACTACGAGCAGTACTTC.

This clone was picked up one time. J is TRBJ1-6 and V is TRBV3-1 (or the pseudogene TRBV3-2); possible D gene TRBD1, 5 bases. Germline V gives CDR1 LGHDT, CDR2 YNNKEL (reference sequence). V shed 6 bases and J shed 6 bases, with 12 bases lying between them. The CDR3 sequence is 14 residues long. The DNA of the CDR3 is TGTGCCAGCAGGCGGGACCCACGTAATTCACCCCTCCACTTT. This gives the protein CASRRDPRNSPLHF.

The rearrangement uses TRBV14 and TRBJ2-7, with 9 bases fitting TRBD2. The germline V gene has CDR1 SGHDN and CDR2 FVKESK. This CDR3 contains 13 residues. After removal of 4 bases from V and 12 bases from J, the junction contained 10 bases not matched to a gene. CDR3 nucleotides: TGTGCCAGCAGCCCACGACTAGCGGAAGACCCGTACTTC. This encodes CASSPRLAEDPYF.

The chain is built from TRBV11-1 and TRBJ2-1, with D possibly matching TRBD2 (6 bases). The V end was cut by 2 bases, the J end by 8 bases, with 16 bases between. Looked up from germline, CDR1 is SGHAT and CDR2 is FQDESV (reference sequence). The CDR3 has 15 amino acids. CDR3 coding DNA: TGTGCCAGCAGCTTAAAAACTAGTGGAGGGCATGAGCAGTTCTTC. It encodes CASSLKTSGGHEQFF. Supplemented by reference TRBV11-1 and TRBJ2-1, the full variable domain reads EAEVAQSPRYKITEKSQAVAFWCDPISGHATLYWYRQILGQGPELLVQFQDESVVDDSQLPKDRFSAERLKGVDSTLKIQPAELGDSAMYLCASSLKTSGGHEQFFGPGTRLTVL.

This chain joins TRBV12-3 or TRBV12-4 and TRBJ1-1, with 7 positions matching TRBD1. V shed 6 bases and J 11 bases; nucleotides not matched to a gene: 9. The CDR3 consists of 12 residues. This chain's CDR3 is CASRSQGPGAFF. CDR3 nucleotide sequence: TGTGCCAGCAGGTCACAGGGGCCGGGGGCTTTCTTT.

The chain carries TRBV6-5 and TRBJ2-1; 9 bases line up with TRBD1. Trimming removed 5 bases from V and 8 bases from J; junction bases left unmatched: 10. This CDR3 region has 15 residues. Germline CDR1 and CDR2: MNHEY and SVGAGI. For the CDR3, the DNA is TGTGCCAGCAGTCCGAACCTGGGACAGGGATATGAGCAGTTCTTC. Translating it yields CASSPNLGQGYEQFF.

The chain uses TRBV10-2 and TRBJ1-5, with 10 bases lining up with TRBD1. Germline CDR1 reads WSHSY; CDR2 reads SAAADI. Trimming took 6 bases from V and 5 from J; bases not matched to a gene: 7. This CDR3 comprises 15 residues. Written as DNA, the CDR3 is TGCGCCAGCAGCTACGGACAGGGGGGCCATCAGCCCCAGCATTTT. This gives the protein CASSYGQGGHQPQHF.

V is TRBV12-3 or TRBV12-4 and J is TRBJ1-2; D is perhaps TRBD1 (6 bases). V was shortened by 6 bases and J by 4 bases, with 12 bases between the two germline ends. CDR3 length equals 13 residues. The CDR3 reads CASSPGTTYGYTF. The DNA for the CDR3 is TGTGCCAGCAGCCCCGGGACAACCTATGGCTACACCTTC.